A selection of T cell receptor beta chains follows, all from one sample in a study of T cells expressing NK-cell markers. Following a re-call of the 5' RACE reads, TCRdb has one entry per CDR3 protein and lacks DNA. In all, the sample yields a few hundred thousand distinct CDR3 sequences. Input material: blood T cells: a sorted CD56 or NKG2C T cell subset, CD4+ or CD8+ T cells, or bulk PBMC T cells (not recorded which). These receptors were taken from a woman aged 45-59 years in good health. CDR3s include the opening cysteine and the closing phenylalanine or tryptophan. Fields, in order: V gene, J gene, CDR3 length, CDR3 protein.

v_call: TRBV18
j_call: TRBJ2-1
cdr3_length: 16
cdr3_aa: CASSPGGGGPLNEQFF

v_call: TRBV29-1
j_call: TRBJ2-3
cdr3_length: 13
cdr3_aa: CSVSSESTDTQYF

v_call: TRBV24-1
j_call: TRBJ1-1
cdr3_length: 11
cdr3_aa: CATKAGTEAFF

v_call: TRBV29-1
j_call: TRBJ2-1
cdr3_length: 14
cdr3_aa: CSVETSGNVREQFF

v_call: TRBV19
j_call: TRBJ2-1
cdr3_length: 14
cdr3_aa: CASSIVGYYNEQFF

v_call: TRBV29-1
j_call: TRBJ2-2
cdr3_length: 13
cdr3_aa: CSVRRESTGELFF

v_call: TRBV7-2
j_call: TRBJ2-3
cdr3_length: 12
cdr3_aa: CASSRRGDTQYF

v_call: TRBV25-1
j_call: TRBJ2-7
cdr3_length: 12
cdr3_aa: CASSVDFREQYF

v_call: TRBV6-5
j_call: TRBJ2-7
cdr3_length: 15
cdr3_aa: CASSYQPQGFFEQYF

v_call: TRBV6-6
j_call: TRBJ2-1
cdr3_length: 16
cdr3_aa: CASSYSERSPKDEQFF

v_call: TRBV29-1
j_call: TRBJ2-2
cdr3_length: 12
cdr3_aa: CSGTGVTGELFF

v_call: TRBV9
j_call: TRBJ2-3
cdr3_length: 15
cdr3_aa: CASSLDRGETDTQYF

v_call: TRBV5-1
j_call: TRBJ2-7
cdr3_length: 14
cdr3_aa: CASSPDWDLSEQYF

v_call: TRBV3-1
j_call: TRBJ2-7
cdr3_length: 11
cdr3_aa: CASAGSYEQYF

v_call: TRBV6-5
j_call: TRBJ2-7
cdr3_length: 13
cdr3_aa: CASSYGNGYEQYF

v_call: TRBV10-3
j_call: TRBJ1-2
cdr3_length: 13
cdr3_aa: CAISRDSLYGYTF

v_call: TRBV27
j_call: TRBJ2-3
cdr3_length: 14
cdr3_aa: CASHISGRKDTQYF

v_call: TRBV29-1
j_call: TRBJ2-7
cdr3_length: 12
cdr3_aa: CSGRSEVREQYF

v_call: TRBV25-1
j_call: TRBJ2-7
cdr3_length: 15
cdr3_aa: CASSEFEHNSYEQYF

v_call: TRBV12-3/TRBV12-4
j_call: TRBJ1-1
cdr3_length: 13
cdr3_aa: CASSPAINTEAFF

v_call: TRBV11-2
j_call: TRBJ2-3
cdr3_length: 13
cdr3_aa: CASSFIDTDTQYF

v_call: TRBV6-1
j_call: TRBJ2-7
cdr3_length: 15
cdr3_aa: CASSELVGPTSEQYF

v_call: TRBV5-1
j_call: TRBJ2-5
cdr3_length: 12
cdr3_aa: CASGQERETQYF

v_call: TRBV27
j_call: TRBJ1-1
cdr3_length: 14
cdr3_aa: CASSPYEGNTEAFF

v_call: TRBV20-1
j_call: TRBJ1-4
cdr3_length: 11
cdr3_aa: CSASAFEKLFF

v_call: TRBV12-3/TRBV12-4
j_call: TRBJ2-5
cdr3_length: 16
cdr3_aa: CASSLKGTGPLKTQYF

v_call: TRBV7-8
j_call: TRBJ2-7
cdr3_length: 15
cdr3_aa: CASSLAGVQRTEQYF

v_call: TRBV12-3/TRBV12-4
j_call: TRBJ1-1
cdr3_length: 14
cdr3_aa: CASRTGLQYTEAFF

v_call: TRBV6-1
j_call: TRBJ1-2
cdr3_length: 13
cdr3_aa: CASSERVPYGYTF

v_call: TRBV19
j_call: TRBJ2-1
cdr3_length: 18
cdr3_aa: CASSIGTGSGGRHNEQFF

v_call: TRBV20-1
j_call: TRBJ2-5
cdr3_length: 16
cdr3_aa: CSARDGDSGGIETQYF

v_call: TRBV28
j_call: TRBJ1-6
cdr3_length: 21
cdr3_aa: CASSSRGAPGQNLRWNSPLHF

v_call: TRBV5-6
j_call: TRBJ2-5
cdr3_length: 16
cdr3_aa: CASIKAGLAGDETQYF

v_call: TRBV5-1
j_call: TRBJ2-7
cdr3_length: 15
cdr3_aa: CASSSSGTGPVEQYF

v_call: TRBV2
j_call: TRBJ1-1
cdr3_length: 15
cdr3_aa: CASSKATGRDTEAFF

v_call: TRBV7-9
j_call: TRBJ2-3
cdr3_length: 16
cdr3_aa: CASSFDGTRKTDTQYF

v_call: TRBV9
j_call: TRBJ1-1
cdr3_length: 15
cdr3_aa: CASSVGGWENTEAFF

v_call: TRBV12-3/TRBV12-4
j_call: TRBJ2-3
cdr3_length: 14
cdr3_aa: CASRLAGGPSAQYF

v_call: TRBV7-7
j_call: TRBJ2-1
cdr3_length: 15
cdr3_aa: CASSLGWQDHNEQFF

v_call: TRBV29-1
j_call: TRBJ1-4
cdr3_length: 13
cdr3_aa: CSGRAGGNEKLFF

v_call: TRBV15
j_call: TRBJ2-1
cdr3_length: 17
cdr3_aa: CATSRVTGAGGPGEQFF

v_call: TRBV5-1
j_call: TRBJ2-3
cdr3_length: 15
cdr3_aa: CASSKAGGIVDTQYF